This T cell receptor beta chain was observed in a study of shared clonotypes between healthy human individuals. The donor cohort consisted entirely of Caucasian adults residing in Nashville, Tennessee. In replicate PCRs of sorted subsets, around 200 ng DNA, roughly 27,000 T cell genomes, was used. Libraries were prepared by immunoSEQ multiplex PCR; TCRdb keeps only in-frame clonotypes and omits some of them. The sample lists fewer than 2.5 million clones; approximately 94% were seen once. Overall study results and limits: Clonotype sharing among donors was expected to depend on sequencing depth.

As concerns this clone: Its target is not known.

Deletions cut 5 bases from V and 5 bases from J, with 18 bases between. This CDR3 spans 16 amino acids. Per germline, CDR1 SGHTA and CDR2 FQGTGA. The J gene is TRBJ2-2, the V gene TRBV7-3; a weak D match, TRBD1 (5 bases). Sequences were obtained from naive CD4+ T cells from PBMCs. Subset indicated: CD45RA+ positively selected. This TCR came from a young man in good health. Some clones in this sample may be carry-over from other donors' samples. DNA for the CDR3: TGTGCCAGCAGCCCCGGTTTTGGGGCAAGGACCGGGGAGCTGTTTTTT. It is translated as CASSPGFGARTGELFF.